This TCR beta chain emerged from a study of monozygotic twins with inflammatory bowel disease. Study outcomes and limitations: Researchers report that IBD patients shared fewer clonotypes with others than healthy twins, especially amid disease activity. Immunosuppressive treatments differing between patients may have added repertoire variability.

A word on this clonotype: Its matching antigen is unknown.

TCRdb reprocessed the 5' RACE reads and stores each CDR3 protein as one record, lacking DNA. The specimen's table records 200,000 to 250,000 distinct CDR3 sequences. There are 16 residues in the CDR3. Germline V lookup: CDR1 MNHEY, CDR2 SMNVEV (reference sequence). Sampling involved one blood draw (less than 2.8 ml) for every donor. The source is a human donor with ulcerative colitis or Crohn's disease, or a healthy co-twin of an affected twin (not recorded which). V is TRBV27 and J is TRBJ2-1; the D call of TRBD1 rests on TCRdb alone, since no DNA is present to check it. Material: blood. CDR3 protein: CASSFSPPTGFNEQFF.